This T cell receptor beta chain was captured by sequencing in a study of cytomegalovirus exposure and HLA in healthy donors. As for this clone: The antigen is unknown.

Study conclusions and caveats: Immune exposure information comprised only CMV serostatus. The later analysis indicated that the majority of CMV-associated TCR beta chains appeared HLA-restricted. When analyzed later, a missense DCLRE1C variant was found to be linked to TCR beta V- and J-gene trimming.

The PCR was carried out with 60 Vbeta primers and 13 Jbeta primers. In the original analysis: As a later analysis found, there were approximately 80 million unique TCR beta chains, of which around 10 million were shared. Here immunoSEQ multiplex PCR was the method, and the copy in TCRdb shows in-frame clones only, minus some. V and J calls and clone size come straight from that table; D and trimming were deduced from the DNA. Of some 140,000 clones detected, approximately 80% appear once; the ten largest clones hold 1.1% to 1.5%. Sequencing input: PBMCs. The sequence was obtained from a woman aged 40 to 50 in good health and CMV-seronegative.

In DNA, the CDR3 is TGTGCCAGCAACCGACAGGACAATCAGCCCCAGCATTTT. This gives the protein CASNRQDNQPQHF. The chain uses TRBV6-1 and TRBJ1-5, with a weak D call TRBD1 (6 bases). Per germline, CDR1 MNHNS and CDR2 SASEGT. The length of the CDR3 is 13 residues. V lost 7 bases, J lost 3 bases, and 10 bases lay in between.